This T cell receptor beta chain was recorded in a study of regulatory T cells in long-lasting Graves disease. Study overall: The criterion for persistent Graves' disease was over 5 years of antithyroid drugs with positive TSH receptor antibodies. Study-wide points: Persistent disease preferred TRBV28, TRBJ1-2 and TRBJ2-5; new disease, TRBV20-1 and TRBJ2-1. Accuracy may have suffered from the small sample size. Researchers examined only peripheral blood and not thyroid tissue.

V gave up 4 bases and J gave up 4 bases, with 13 bases separating them. Germline V gene data show CDR1 as MNHEY and CDR2 as SVGAGI. The CDR3 sequence is 14 residues long. Relying on iRepertoire HTBI primers and Arm-PCR of CDR3 regions, the team built TCR beta libraries. TCRdb reprocessed the multiplex PCR reads with MiXCR, giving one entry per CDR3 protein. The sample records 430,000 or so distinct CDR3 sequences, under 25% being singletons. This clonotype was recorded a few times. Its antigen is not known. Time point described: persistent/refractory GD, antithyroid drugs over 5 years with positive TRAb. Researchers made the TCR library from RNA that was extracted from PBMCs.

The source material was peripheral blood mononuclear cells (PBMCs), sampled when the disease was refractory, from a patient treated with antithyroid drugs. The TCR was taken from a female donor with Graves disease. V is TRBV6-5 and J is TRBJ1-1; no definite D call. CDR3 DNA sequence: TGTGCCAGCAGTTCTGGCTGGGTTGGCACTGAAGCTTTCTTT. Amino acids: CASSSGWVGTEAFF.